This T cell receptor (beta chain) was sequenced during a study of blood T cell repertoires in COVID-19. The CDR3 extends over 16 amino acids. Authors' data handling: Nucleated cell number was recorded as an estimate derived from reference gene primer amplification. The table came from immunoSEQ multiplex PCR; TCRdb's copy has only in-frame clones and leaves some out. The V and J calls and the clone size are those of that table, but D and trimming were determined from the DNA. The sample lists about 74,000 clones; roughly 90% were seen once. The chain links TRBV1 to TRBJ2-7; no DNA check was done on the table's D call, TRBD2. TRBV1 is listed as a pseudogene. The specimen sequenced was peripheral blood. The sequence was collected from a human donor in a cohort sampled during active COVID-19. The CDR3 coding sequence is TGCACCAGCAGCCAAGATCACCTAGCGCGGGGCTACGAGCAGTACTTC. Protein: CTSSQDHLARGYEQYF.